The text below deals with one T cell receptor (beta chain). What it binds is not known. From germline, CDR1 is SGHTA and CDR2 FQGNSA. The CDR3 is made up of 16 amino acids. Trimming removed 5 bases from V and 4 bases from J, with 17 bases in between. The sample originates from a study of cytomegalovirus exposure and HLA in healthy donors. Whole-study findings and limits: Researchers catalogued approximately 170 TCR beta chains as cytomegalovirus-associated. Testing in vitro showed a few CMV-associated chains specific for CMV antigens. Presence/absence analyses took donor sequencing depth as roughly uniform. From TCR beta sequences, most subjects' HLA-A and HLA-B alleles were reportedly predicted accurately.

Both 60 Vbeta primers and 13 Jbeta primers went into the PCR. Produced via immunoSEQ multiplex PCR; TCRdb's table is partial and in-frame only. The sample has 140,000 to 150,000 clones, 80% seen once. The origin of this receptor is a man aged 35 to 55 in good health and CMV-seronegative. V and J are TRBV7-2 and TRBJ2-2; a possible D gene is TRBD2 (6 bases). The sequenced sample consisted of PBMCs. CDR3: CASSPTRLAITGELFF. As DNA, the CDR3 is TGTGCCAGCAGCCCTACTAGGCTAGCGATCACCGGGGAGCTGTTTTTT.